This T cell receptor (beta chain) was recorded in a study of cytomegalovirus exposure and HLA in healthy donors. As for the donors, each was a healthy bone marrow donor. Trimming stripped 3 bases from V and 2 bases from J, with 8 bases between. CDR1 and CDR2 (germline): WNHNN, SYGVQD (reference sequence). CDR3 length: 13 residues. It was with 60 Vbeta and 13 Jbeta primers that the PCR ran. This table comes from immunoSEQ multiplex PCR, and its TCRdb copy is limited to in-frame clones, with some not included. The sample comprises 100,000 to 150,000 clones, 80% of which are singletons, and just over 2.5% rests with the top ten.

Sequenced input: PBMCs. The chain joins TRBV10-1 to TRBJ2-7; a weak D match, TRBD1 (6 bases). The source is a man younger than 40 in good health and CMV-seronegative. The CDR3 DNA sequence: TGCGCCAGCAGTGACAGGGGACCCTACGAGCAGTACTTC. Translation gives CASSDRGPYEQYF.